The clone carrying this TCR beta chain has just a few counts. Its antigen is unknown. V trimming: 5 bases; J trimming: 1 base; junction bases outside the gene matches: 2. The length of the CDR3 is 14 residues. Germline V gene data show CDR1 as SEHNR and CDR2 as FQNEAQ (reference sequence). This sample was included in a study of beta chain features in type 1 diabetes. What was sequenced were expressed TCRB transcripts, since all of the isolated RNA had been reverse transcribed. Produced via immunoSEQ multiplex PCR; TCRdb's table is partial and in-frame only. This table holds around 40,000 clones, over 50% found once. Findings and limits, study-wide: Reduced insertions and increased deletions marked VDJ junctions in type 1 diabetes patients. Moderate yet significant TCRB CDR3 shortening was seen in Type 1 diabetes patients in all four CD4+ subsets.

This clonotype originated in a man aged 25 to 40 with type 1 diabetes. Some clones in this sample may be carry-over from other donors' samples. Sequenced material: Tregs from blood. V gene TRBV7-9 combines with J gene TRBJ1-5, with 7 bases lining up with TRBD1. The CDR3 here is CASSIRGSNQPQHF. CDR3 in DNA: TGTGCCAGCAGCATCAGGGGGAGCAATCAGCCCCAGCATTTT.